This TCR beta chain was observed in a study of blood T cells in healthy people across ages. Through a sample-barcoded 5' primer and a J-beta primer mix, a second PCR was run for roughly 6 to 12 cycles. Via MiXCR, TCRdb re-called the 5' RACE reads, giving one row per CDR3 protein. The sample carries about 630,000 distinct CDR3 sequences, around 21% recorded once. The V segment lost 8 bases and the J segment 0 bases; nucleotides outside the gene matches: 13. Germline-derived CDR1 and CDR2 are LGHDT and YNNKEL (reference sequence). CDR3 length: 19 residues. This clonotype was picked up a small number of times.

J is TRBJ2-2 and V is TRBV3-1, with 12 positions matching TRBD2. This clonotype was sampled from a man in his sixties or seventies in good health. The specimen sequenced was blood. The CDR3, as DNA: TGTGCCAGCGGTTCTTGTTGGACTAGCGGGGAGACGAACACCGGGGAGCTGTTTTTT. Translated, it gives CASGSCWTSGETNTGELFF.